One and the same sample provided the 31 T cell receptor beta chains below, sequenced in a study of T cells expressing NK-cell markers. TCRdb reprocessed the 5' RACE reads, keeping one entry per CDR3 protein, no DNA. The ten top clones account for around 4%, within a sample of about 550,000 distinct CDR3 sequences. The sequencing sample was made of blood T cells: a sorted CD56 or NKG2C T cell subset, CD4+ or CD8+ T cells, or bulk PBMC T cells (not recorded which). These receptors were taken from a young man in good health.

This chain uses TRBV5-6 with TRBJ2-6; TCRdb gives TRBD1 as the D gene, but with no DNA this cannot be confirmed. This CDR3 region has 17 residues. Germline V lookup: CDR1 SGHDT, CDR2 YYEEEE. CDR3 region: CASSFQGTLSGANVLTF.

This chain connects TRBV20-1 to TRBJ2-3; TCRdb names TRBD2, which stays unverified in the absence of DNA. The germline CDR1 and CDR2 sequences are DFQATT and SNEGSKA (reference sequence). The CDR3 runs 16 residues. The CDR3 region is CSARDLAGGITDTQYF.

The chain carries TRBV7-2 and TRBJ1-1. The CDR3 is 15 residues long. The germline V gene has CDR1 SGHTA and CDR2 FQGNSA. CDR3 region: CASSLSTRRNTEAFF.

V gene TRBV5-1 combines with J gene TRBJ2-7; absent DNA, TCRdb's TRBD1 call cannot be checked. CDR1 and CDR2 from the germline V gene are SGHRS and YFSETQ. The length of the CDR3 is 16 residues. CDR3: CASSLKSGTPPDEQYF.

The chain is built from TRBV6-5 and TRBJ2-1. Germline V lookup: CDR1 MNHEY, CDR2 SVGAGI. The CDR3 has 17 residues. This CDR3 is CASSYGRQLSSYHEQFF.

The chain carries TRBV10-3 and TRBJ2-7. CDR3 length: 12 residues. Germline V gene sequence: CDR1 ENHRY, CDR2 SYGVKD. CDR3 amino acids: CAISESVSEQYF.

CDR3 region: CASVKSGTVNTEAFF. The chain combines TRBV11-2 with TRBJ1-1; TCRdb proposes TRBD1, but this gene call is untestable without DNA. The CDR3 has 15 residues. CDR1 is SGHAT, CDR2 FQNNGV, per germline.

The chain carries TRBV7-2 and TRBJ2-3. This CDR3 has 15 residues. CDR1 and CDR2 (germline): SGHTA, FQGNSA. CDR3 protein: CASGIQFSSTDTQYF.

V is TRBV30 and J is TRBJ2-3; checking the TCRdb D call of TRBD2 is not possible without DNA. The CDR3 runs 15 residues. CDR1 GTSNPN and CDR2 SVGIG come from the germline V gene (reference sequence). Here the CDR3 reads CAWSTLAGGSDTQYF.

The chain couples TRBV5-1 to TRBJ2-7; TCRdb picks TRBD2, but there is no DNA to check that call. CDR1 is SGHRS, CDR2 YFSETQ, per germline. The CDR3 runs 14 residues. CDR3: CASRPGGEPYEQYF. Full variable domain (outside the CDR3, taken from reference TRBV5-1 and TRBJ2-7): KAGVTQTPRYLIKTRGQQVTLSCSPISGHRSVSWYQQTPGQGLQFLFEYFSETQRNKGNFPGRFSGRQFSNSRSEMNVSTLELGDSALYLCASRPGGEPYEQYFGPGTRLTVT.

The chain has TRBV3-1 and TRBJ2-3; absent DNA, TCRdb's TRBD2 call cannot be checked. The CDR3 is 15 amino acids. Looked up from germline, CDR1 is LGHDT and CDR2 is YNNKEL (reference sequence). CDR3: CASSQAGLVTDTQYF.

The chain has TRBV7-9 and TRBJ2-1; TCRdb's D gene call, TRBD2, goes unchecked for lack of DNA. Germline V gene lookup returns CDR1 SEHNR and CDR2 FQNEAQ (reference sequence). The CDR3 totals 17 residues. Here the CDR3 reads CASTTSGRSGSYNEQFF.

The chain recombines TRBV14 with TRBJ2-1; lacking DNA, the TRBD2 call made by TCRdb goes unchecked. The CDR3 runs 13 residues. Germline V CDR1 and CDR2: SGHDN, FVKESK. The CDR3 loop is CASSHGWGVEQFF. Supplemented by reference TRBV14 and TRBJ2-1, the full variable domain reads EAGVTQFPSHSVIEKGQTVTLRCDPISGHDNLYWYRRVMGKEIKFLLHFVKESKQDESGMPNNRFLAERTGGTYSTLKVQPAELEDSGVYFCASSHGWGVEQFFGPGTRLTVL.

The chain is built from TRBV6-1 and TRBJ2-4; absent DNA, TCRdb's TRBD1 call cannot be checked. Germline V gene sequence: CDR1 MNHNS, CDR2 SASEGT. The CDR3 is 13 amino acids. The CDR3 here is CASRGQGKNIQYF.

The chain recombines TRBV24-1 with TRBJ2-3. Per germline, CDR1 KGHDR and CDR2 SFDVKD. This CDR3 has 14 residues. The chain's CDR3 is CATSDFAGSDTQYF.

The chain has TRBV11-1 and TRBJ2-3; TCRdb's D call of TRBD2 is untestable without DNA. Germline CDR1 and CDR2: SGHAT and FQDESV (reference sequence). This CDR3 contains 18 residues. The CDR3: CASSLDRIMGTSGEEQYF.

The rearrangement uses TRBV29-1 and TRBJ2-5. The CDR3 totals 14 residues. Germline values: CDR1 SQVTM, CDR2 ANQGSEA. The CDR3 loop is CSVRLWTSAETQYF.

The chain has TRBV12-3 or TRBV12-4 and TRBJ1-4; TCRdb's D call of TRBD1 is untestable without DNA. The CDR3 covers 12 residues. CDR3 protein: CASSQQPGALFF.

The V gene is TRBV12-3 or TRBV12-4, the J gene TRBJ2-3; with no DNA, the TCRdb D assignment of TRBD1 cannot be verified. The CDR3 contains 14 residues. CDR3 sequence: CASSPKAPTDTQYF.

The chain carries TRBV27 and TRBJ2-2; there is no DNA to check the TCRdb D call of TRBD1. CDR1 is MNHEY, CDR2 SMNVEV, per germline (reference sequence). The CDR3 contains 16 residues. CDR3 sequence reads: CASSPWTGPNTGELFF.

The chain carries TRBV5-1 and TRBJ2-1; TCRdb proposes TRBD1, but this gene call is untestable without DNA. The germline V gene encodes CDR1 SGHRS and CDR2 YFSETQ. This CDR3 is 13 amino acids long. CDR3 residues: CASSSPSTNEQFF.

The J gene is TRBJ2-3, the V gene TRBV2. There are 14 residues in the CDR3. The germline V gene encodes CDR1 SNHLY and CDR2 FYNNEI. CDR3: CASGPGLGTDTQYF.

This chain connects TRBV24-1 to TRBJ2-3; the TCRdb D gene call, TRBD1, has no DNA to confirm it. The CDR3 loop spans 16 amino acids. Germline CDR1 is KGHDR and CDR2 is SFDVKD. The CDR3 reads CATSDPQGFRTDTQYF.

The gene calls are TRBV25-1 and TRBJ2-2; the D call of TRBD1 rests on TCRdb alone, since no DNA is present to check it. The CDR3 loop spans 17 amino acids. CDR1 and CDR2 (germline): MGHDK, SYGVNS. The CDR3 spells CASSDYARQGNTGELFF.

V is TRBV7-7 and J is TRBJ2-3; TCRdb indicates TRBD2, and absent DNA this call remains unverified. This CDR3 is built from 16 residues. Germline lookup yields CDR1 SSHAT and CDR2 FNYEAQ (reference sequence). This chain's CDR3 is CASSPGGLAATDTQYF.

V is TRBV5-1 and J is TRBJ2-7; absent DNA, TCRdb's TRBD1 call cannot be checked. This CDR3 is 16 amino acids long. Germline V gives CDR1 SGHRS, CDR2 YFSETQ. CDR3 residues: CASSPPGGQGIYEQYF.

V and J are TRBV9 and TRBJ2-1. The CDR3 covers 15 residues. CDR1 is SGDLS, CDR2 YYNGEE, per germline. The CDR3 is CASSVGAGALNEQFF.

V and J are TRBV21-1 and TRBJ2-1; absent DNA, TCRdb's TRBD2 call cannot be checked. TRBV21-1 is listed as a pseudogene. The CDR3 is made up of 15 amino acids. CDR3 loop: CASSKSGLAGNEQFF.

The CDR3 reads CASSPQSRPNEQFF. This sequence joins TRBV18 and TRBJ2-1. This CDR3 has 14 amino acids. Germline V lookup: CDR1 KGHSH, CDR2 LQKENI.

The chain couples TRBV13 to TRBJ2-3. Germline V CDR1 and CDR2: PRHDT, FYEKMQ (reference sequence). The CDR3 spans 13 residues. CDR3 sequence reads: CASSSNLEDTQYF.

The J gene is TRBJ1-2, the V gene TRBV20-1; with no DNA, the TCRdb D assignment of TRBD1 cannot be verified. This CDR3 spans 13 amino acids. Germline lookup yields CDR1 DFQATT and CDR2 SNEGSKA (reference sequence). Here the CDR3 reads CSAYGTGIGGYTF.